One sample yielded the 29 T cell receptor beta chains listed below, sequenced in a study of CD8+ T cells in alopecia areata. Treatment given: oral pan-JAK inhibitor, 5-10 mg twice daily. Extracted RNA was reverse transcribed into cDNA, the sequencing template. Repertoires were generated with immunoSEQ multiplex PCR, while TCRdb's copy carries only in-frame clones and drops some. Here the sample spans fewer than 250,000 clones, around 66% being singletons. This sample comprised CD4+ T cells sorted from blood, obtained at week 4, from a patient treated with tofacitinib. The source is a human donor with alopecia areata.

The genes are TRBV6-4 and TRBJ1-1; D remains unclear. The germline gives CDR1 MRHNA, CDR2 SNTAGT. There are 14 residues in the CDR3. V lost 3 bases and J 2 bases, leaving 10 bases between the germline ends. The CDR3 nucleotides are TGTGCCAGCAGTGAGGGGAAGGCAAACACTGAAGCTTTCTTT. Amino acid sequence: CASSEGKANTEAFF.

This clone was seen a handful of times. The chain is built from TRBV29-1 and TRBJ1-4; weak D call: TRBD1 (5 bases). The germline V gene has CDR1 SQVTM and CDR2 ANQGSEA. This CDR3 is built from 13 residues. V shed 7 bases and J shed 6 bases, with 15 bases lying between them. In nucleotides, the CDR3 is TGCAGCGCTACGGGGACCGGGGATGAAAAACTGTTTTTT. Its protein is CSATGTGDEKLFF.

V gene TRBV2 combines with J gene TRBJ1-4; D is unclear. The germline CDR1 and CDR2 sequences are SNHLY and FYNNEI. The CDR3 runs to 10 residues. V was trimmed by 3 bases and J by 7 bases, leaving 0 bases between them. In nucleotides, the CDR3 is TGTGCCAGCAGTGATGAAAAACTGTTTTTT. Translating gives CASSDEKLFF.

The genes are TRBV7-9 and TRBJ1-1, with D unclear. Trimming removed 5 bases from V and 8 bases from J, with 9 bases in between. This CDR3 is built from 11 residues. CDR1 and CDR2 from the germline V gene are SEHNR and FQNEAQ (reference sequence). CDR3 nucleotide sequence: TGTGCCAGCAGCCCAGCAGCCGAAGCTTTCTTT. This codes for CASSPAAEAFF.

J is TRBJ1-1 and V is TRBV29-1; 7 positions agree with TRBD1. CDR1 and CDR2 from the germline V gene are SQVTM and ANQGSEA. The CDR3 covers 12 residues. The CDR3 DNA sequence: TGCAGAACTACAGGGGTTGGCACTGAAGCTTTCTTT. It is translated as CRTTGVGTEAFF.

The chain joins TRBV18 to TRBJ2-3; maybe TRBD1 (5 bases). The CDR3 totals 15 residues. Germline V gene sequence: CDR1 KGHSH, CDR2 LQKENI. Trimming took 2 bases from V and 3 from J, leaving 12 bases between them. The CDR3 coding sequence is TGTGCCAGCTCACCATTCAGGGATTCGACAGATACGCAGTATTTT. It is translated as CASSPFRDSTDTQYF.

The V call is TRBV29-1, the J call TRBJ2-5; D may be TRBD1 or TRBD2 (6 bases each). V lost 3 bases to trimming and J lost 5 bases, with 10 bases between them. This CDR3 has 12 amino acids. Germline V CDR1 and CDR2: SQVTM, ANQGSEA. CDR3 in amino acids: CSVDGGRETQYF. In nucleotides, the CDR3 is TGCAGCGTTGATGGGGGGCGTGAGACCCAGTACTTC.

The chain recombines TRBV7-2 with TRBJ1-2; D remains unclear. CDR1 and CDR2 (germline): SGHTA, FQGNSA. The ends were cut back, 5 bases at V and 2 bases at J, with 9 bases in the middle. This CDR3 is 13 amino acids long. The CDR3 spells CASSPDKNYGYTF. DNA of the CDR3: TGTGCCAGCAGCCCCGACAAGAACTATGGCTACACCTTC. Complete variable domain (other parts from reference TRBV7-2 and TRBJ1-2): GAGVSQSPSNKVTEKGKDVELRCDPISGHTALYWYRQSLGQGLEFLIYFQGNSAPDKSGLPSDRFSAERTGGSVSTLTIQRTQQEDSAVYLCASSPDKNYGYTFGSGTRLTVV.

The chain couples TRBV20-1 to TRBJ1-2; 7 bases are a match to TRBD1. The CDR3 is 11 amino acids. From germline, CDR1 is DFQATT and CDR2 SNEGSKA (reference sequence). V was pared by 5 bases and J by 5 bases, with 2 bases of the junction left unmatched. CDR3 sequence: CSAYRGYGYTF. The DNA for the CDR3 is TGCAGTGCTTACAGGGGTTATGGCTACACCTTC.

The chain uses TRBV5-4 and TRBJ2-3; weak D call: TRBD1 (6 bases). This CDR3 has 16 residues. Trimming left V 0 bases short and J 1 base short, with 12 bases between. Germline CDR1 reads SGHNT; CDR2 reads YYREEE (reference sequence). The CDR3, as DNA: TGTGCCAGCAGCTTGGGTATGAGACAGGGCACAGATACGCAGTATTTT. Its protein product is CASSLGMRQGTDTQYF.

V gene TRBV18 combines with J gene TRBJ2-6, with D perhaps matching TRBD1 or TRBD2 (5 bases each). CDR3 length: 16 amino acids. V was cut by 3 bases and J by 7 bases, with 16 bases left in between. The germline V gene has CDR1 KGHSH and CDR2 LQKENI. CDR3 residues: CASSPPGTIGANVLTF. The DNA for the CDR3 is TGTGCCAGCTCACCCCCAGGGACGATAGGAGCCAACGTCCTGACTTTC. The whole variable domain, remainder taken from reference TRBV18 and TRBJ2-6, is NAGVMQNPRHLVRRRGQEARLRCSPMKGHSHVYWYRQLPEEGLKFMVYLQKENIIDESGMPKERFSAEFPKEGPSILRIQQVVRGDSAAYFCASSPPGTIGANVLTFGAGSRLTVL.

This clone was seen more than once but under ten times. V gene TRBV7-2 combines with J gene TRBJ2-5; 10 nucleotides match TRBD2. The germline gives CDR1 SGHTA, CDR2 FQGNSA. The ends lost 5 bases at V and 2 bases at J; junction bases unmatched: 8. This CDR3 region has 16 residues. This CDR3 is CASSPSSGGAQETQYF. In nucleotides, the CDR3 is TGTGCCAGCAGCCCAAGCAGCGGGGGGGCGCAAGAGACCCAGTACTTC.

This clone showed up just a few times. This chain links TRBV29-1 with TRBJ2-2, with D perhaps matching TRBD1 (5 bases). Trimming shortened V by 4 bases and J by 4 bases, and 10 bases separated the two germline ends. The CDR3 runs to 13 residues. Germline V gene data show CDR1 as SQVTM and CDR2 as ANQGSEA. The chain's CDR3 is CSVAGIGTGELFF. The CDR3 DNA reads as TGCAGCGTTGCAGGGATCGGCACCGGGGAGCTGTTTTTT.

The rearrangement uses TRBV5-6 and TRBJ2-6; TRBD1 is a possible D gene (5 bases). V shed 5 bases and J shed 2 bases, with 14 bases lying between them. This CDR3 contains 16 residues. Germline lookup yields CDR1 SGHDT and CDR2 YYEEEE. CDR3 protein: CASRPIRGAGANVLTF. As DNA, the CDR3 is TGTGCCAGCAGACCGATAAGGGGTGCTGGGGCCAACGTCCTGACTTTC.

This chain links TRBV30 with TRBJ1-6; D gene unclear. The CDR3 is made up of 13 amino acids. V was cut by 0 bases and J by 7 bases, with 7 bases left in between. CDR1 and CDR2 (germline): GTSNPN, SVGIG (reference sequence). CDR3 loop: CAWSVSTNSPLHF. CDR3 sequence (DNA): TGTGCCTGGAGTGTATCGACGAATTCACCCCTCCACTTT.

This clone has only a few counts. V gene TRBV10-3 combines with J gene TRBJ2-5, with unresolved D. Trimming took off 7 bases at V and 5 bases at J, with 8 bases between the two ends. The CDR3 covers 11 residues. Germline lookup yields CDR1 ENHRY and CDR2 SYGVKD. The CDR3 reads CAIMRQETQYF. CDR3 in DNA: TGTGCCATCATGAGGCAGGAGACCCAGTACTTC.

This clone was found a few times. The V gene is TRBV29-1, the J gene TRBJ1-5; D gene ambiguous. This CDR3 has 13 amino acids. V dropped 4 bases and J dropped 2 bases, with 9 bases sitting between them. The germline V gene has CDR1 SQVTM and CDR2 ANQGSEA. The CDR3 loop is CSVVQRGNQPQHF. DNA for the CDR3: TGCAGCGTTGTGCAGCGGGGCAATCAGCCCCAGCATTTT.

The gene calls are TRBV7-2 and TRBJ1-5; possible D gene TRBD1, 6 bases. The CDR3 sequence is 12 residues long. Looked up from germline, CDR1 is SGHTA and CDR2 is FQGNSA. Trimming cost V 3 bases and J 8 bases, with 8 bases left between them. CDR3 DNA sequence: TGTGCCAGCAGCTTCGACAGGAAGCCCCAGCATTTT. Translating gives CASSFDRKPQHF.

The CDR3 DNA follows: TGCGCCAGCAGCCCCGTTCCGGGACAGGGGGGGACTAACTATGGCTACACCTTC. This translates into CASSPVPGQGGTNYGYTF. The chain combines TRBV4-1 with TRBJ1-2; 11 bases map to TRBD1. This CDR3 contains 18 residues. Germline assignment: CDR1 MGHRA and CDR2 YSYEKL. Trimming cost V 4 bases and J 0 bases; bases outside gene matches: 10.

The genes are TRBV30 and TRBJ2-1; TRBD2 matches 8 bases. This CDR3 region has 14 residues. CDR1 and CDR2 (germline): GTSNPN, SVGIG (reference sequence). The V segment lost 4 bases and the J segment 5 bases; nucleotides outside the gene matches: 7. CDR3 DNA: TGTGCCTGGAACGGGGGGGCCTTCCACAATGAGCAGTTCTTC. Its protein is CAWNGGAFHNEQFF.

On this clone: One end of the junction is discordant with germline, which a read error may explain. This rearrangement joins TRBV5-4 to TRBJ2-6, with 8 bases fitting TRBD1. This CDR3 is built from 17 residues. Germline V CDR1 and CDR2: SGHNT, YYREEE (reference sequence). CDR3 sequence reads: CVSSHGQGPWGANVLTF. The CDR3 nucleotides are TGTGTCAGCAGCCATGGACAGGGCCCTTGGGGGGCCAACGTCCTGACTTTC.

The V call is TRBV10-3, the J call TRBJ2-2; D remains ambiguous. The V gene's germline CDR1 is ENHRY and CDR2 SYGVKD. V was cut by 4 bases and J by 6 bases, with 15 bases left in between. The CDR3 loop spans 15 amino acids. The CDR3 reads CAISVLGLRAGELFF. The CDR3 DNA sequence: TGTGCCATCAGTGTGCTGGGGTTACGGGCCGGGGAGCTGTTTTTT.

This chain links TRBV27 with TRBJ1-6; D ambiguous. Germline lookup yields CDR1 MNHEY and CDR2 SMNVEV (reference sequence). The V end lost 7 bases, the J end lost 7 bases, and 11 bases lay between the germline ends. The CDR3 has 13 amino acids. CDR3 protein: CASTWGRNSPLHF. The DNA of the CDR3 is TGTGCCAGCACCTGGGGTCGAAATTCACCCCTCCACTTT.

The chain links TRBV11-2 to TRBJ2-7, with 7 nucleotides matching TRBD1. Germline values: CDR1 SGHAT, CDR2 FQNNGV. With V trimmed by 5 bases and J by 2 bases, 9 bases remained unmatched. The CDR3 runs 15 residues. The DNA for the CDR3 is TGTGCCAGCAGCCGATATGACAGGGCGCCCTACGAGCAGTACTTC. Amino acids: CASSRYDRAPYEQYF.

The chain employs TRBV10-3 and TRBJ2-5; possibly TRBD1 for D (6 bases). CDR1 and CDR2 from the germline V gene are ENHRY and SYGVKD. The CDR3 has 15 residues. The V and J ends lost 3 bases and 1 base respectively, with 12 bases between them. The CDR3 nucleotides read TGTGCCATCAGTGAACGAACAGGGCGCCAAGAGACCCAGTACTTC. This translates into CAISERTGRQETQYF.

This clone was counted a few times. The chain employs TRBV7-2 and TRBJ2-2; D perhaps matches TRBD2 (5 bases). Germline V gene data show CDR1 as SGHTA and CDR2 as FQGNSA. This CDR3 has 15 residues. V lost 4 bases to trimming and J lost 6 bases, with 15 bases between them. The CDR3 region has the DNA TGTGCCAGCAGCTCGGGCGGAGGTCCCCCCGGGGAGCTGTTTTTT. Residues: CASSSGGGPPGELFF.

This clone showed up just a few times. V and J are TRBV23-1 and TRBJ2-4, with D possibly being TRBD1 (6 bases). TRBV23-1 is sorted into the ORF group, with uncertain function. The CDR3 has 19 amino acids. The V end was cut by 5 bases, the J end by 1 base, with 24 bases between. The CDR3 coding sequence is TGCGCCAGCAGTTGGGGGCGAGGGGCCACAAGGAAGGCCAAAAACATTCAGTACTTC. Amino acids: CASSWGRGATRKAKNIQYF.

This clone was seen a few times. This chain's CDR3 is CASSLAGGEQYF. The CDR3 nucleotides are TGTGCCAGCAGCTTAGCCGGGGGCGAGCAGTACTTC. The chain is built from TRBV11-2 and TRBJ2-7; a possible D gene is TRBD2 (6 bases). The CDR3 runs 12 residues. Trimming pared 1 base from V and 6 bases from J, leaving 7 bases between. In germline, CDR1 is SGHAT, CDR2 FQNNGV. Based on the CDR3 plus reference TRBV11-2 and TRBJ2-7, the full variable domain is EAGVAQSPRYKIIEKRQSVAFWCNPISGHATLYWYQQILGQGPKLLIQFQNNGVVDDSQLPKDRFSAERLKGVDSTLKIQPAKLEDSAVYLCASSLAGGEQYFGPGTRLTVT.

The gene calls are TRBV30 and TRBJ1-5; a weak D match, TRBD1 (6 bases). Trimming took off 2 bases at V and 6 bases at J, with 14 bases between the two ends. Germline CDR1 is GTSNPN and CDR2 is SVGIG (reference sequence). This CDR3 comprises 14 residues. As DNA, the CDR3 is TGTGCCTGGAGTAGAAGGGGGTCCACTCAGCCCCAGCATTTT. It translates to CAWSRRGSTQPQHF.